Each of the 7 T cell receptor beta chains below was sequenced from the same sample in a study of blood T cells in healthy people across ages. Primed by a sample-barcoded 5' primer and a J-beta primer mix, a second PCR proceeded for 7 to 11 cycles. Each CDR3 protein is one row after TCRdb ran MiXCR on the 5' RACE reads. Among about 510,000 distinct CDR3 sequences listed, over 25% were seen once. These data are also associated with another study on T cells of mothers and their children.

Sequencing input: blood. Every receptor here comes from a boy aged 2-9 years in good health.

This clonotype was detected a few times. Germline is not matched at one junction end, which may reflect a read error. In DNA form, the CDR3 reads TGCAGTGCTAGACAGGGAGGGGGGGATCTAGCCAAAAACATCCAGTACTTC. Translated: CSARQGGGDLAKNIQYF. The chain is built from TRBV20-1 and TRBJ2-4; perhaps TRBD2 as D (7 bases). This CDR3 is 17 amino acids long. Germline V CDR1 and CDR2: DFQATT, SNEGSKA (reference sequence).

The V and J genes are TRBV2 and TRBJ2-7; D unresolved. CDR3 length: 14 residues. The germline V gene has CDR1 SNHLY and CDR2 FYNNEI. V gave up 8 bases and J gave up 2 bases, with 16 bases separating them. The DNA for the CDR3 is TGTGCCAGCGACCCTAGGCCGTTCCCCTACGAGCAGTACTTC. Its protein is CASDPRPFPYEQYF.

This chain joins TRBV7-2 and TRBJ2-1, with D possibly matching TRBD2 (5 bases). Germline values: CDR1 SGHTA, CDR2 FQGNSA. Trimming left V 5 bases short and J 3 bases short, with 14 bases between. The CDR3 is 15 residues long. The CDR3 region has the DNA TGTGCCAGCAGCAAGCCGGAGGACTTCTACAATGAGCAGTTCTTC. This encodes CASSKPEDFYNEQFF.

The chain links TRBV29-1 to TRBJ2-1; D remains unclear. The germline V gene encodes CDR1 SQVTM and CDR2 ANQGSEA. V lost 3 bases and J lost 6, with 15 bases in between. This CDR3 comprises 14 residues. This CDR3 reads CSVEARGSGNEQFF. CDR3 DNA sequence: TGCAGCGTTGAGGCCCGAGGATCGGGCAATGAGCAGTTCTTC.

The rearrangement joins TRBV5-1 to TRBJ2-5; 7 bases agree with TRBD2. Trimming cost V 0 bases and J 1 base; bases outside gene matches: 3. Germline CDR1 SGHRS, CDR2 YFSETQ. The CDR3 runs 15 residues. This CDR3 reads CASSLGDYSQETQYF. The CDR3 DNA sequence: TGCGCCAGCAGCTTGGGGGACTACTCCCAAGAGACCCAGTACTTC. Variable domain in full (rest from reference TRBV5-1 and TRBJ2-5): KAGVTQTPRYLIKTRGQQVTLSCSPISGHRSVSWYQQTPGQGLQFLFEYFSETQRNKGNFPGRFSGRQFSNSRSEMNVSTLELGDSALYLCASSLGDYSQETQYFGPGTRLLVL.

This clonotype has more than one count but fewer than ten. This chain uses TRBV7-9 with TRBJ2-6, with TRBD1 as a possible D gene (6 bases). There are 18 residues in the CDR3. The germline V gene encodes CDR1 SEHNR and CDR2 FQNEAQ (reference sequence). Trimming took off 1 base at V and 0 bases at J, with 13 bases between the two ends. The CDR3 DNA sequence: TGTGCCAGCAGCTTAGGACAGGCCACAATCTCTGGGGCCAACGTCCTGACTTTC. Translation: CASSLGQATISGANVLTF.

This clonotype was detected a few times. The gene calls are TRBV4-2 and TRBJ2-2; 7 bases map to TRBD2. CDR3 length: 15 amino acids. V lost 6 bases, J lost 6 bases, and 10 bases stayed unmatched. CDR1 and CDR2 from the germline V gene are LGHNA and YNFKEQ. The CDR3 DNA follows: TGTGCCAGCAGACCCCTTACTAGCGCCGCCGGGGAGCTGTTTTTT. Encoded protein: CASRPLTSAAGELFF.